The source of this TCR beta chain is a study of molecular identifiers for immune sequencing clone quantification (dated by TCRdb to the late 2010s). With respect to the entire study: For a replicate experiment, RNA from approximately 20,000 or 100,000 naive CD8 T cells was divided into five aliquots, and four of the five aliquots were sequenced. This methods study benchmarked molecular-identifier clustering-based TCR repertoire sequencing (MIDCIRS) and TCR RNA copy counting, using CD8 T cells to do so. What the authors observed across the whole study: Naive libraries contained spiked-in Jurkat TCR RNA (approximately ten copies' worth), which is not part of the donor repertoire. When barcode sub-clustering was left out, chimeric consensus sequences inflated TCR diversity, with chimeras reaching as high as 47%. Identical TCR molecules sharing a barcode could cause highly expanded clone sizes to be underestimated. Modeling gave about 3 recovered TCR RNA copies per cell versus 7.5 to 10 by digital PCR, implying 25% to 30% capture efficiency. In CMV-specific effector cells, clones with more than 20 RNA copies contained over 98% of molecules, whereas in naive cells such clones contained under 1% of molecules. Even against a background of 850,000 to 1,000,000 naive CD8 T cells, spiked-in Jurkat TCR RNA amounting to a single cell's worth was reported to be detectable.

Measured from the cysteine to the phenylalanine, the CDR3 is 16 residues long. Only CDR3 DNA is held: 48 bases, read in frame from base 1. V sheds 1 base and J sheds 1 base, leaving 11 bases between their ends. CDR1 and CDR2 were assigned from the germline V gene as LGHNA and YSLEER. In this sample, this clonotype turned up a few times. Its binding antigen is unknown. Nothing much larger sits one base from this clone, and base qualities are not available. Naive CD8 T cell libraries were made from approximately 22,000 to 940,000 sorted cells using 10%, 30% or 50% of purified RNA. Naive CD8 T cells, defined as CD8+CD4-CCR7+CD45RA+, were FACS-sorted into RLT Plus buffer on a BD FACSAria II. Ten to eleven TCR copies' worth of Jurkat RNA were spiked into about 19,000-1,000,000 naive CD8 T cell samples to test detection sensitivity. CD8 T cells were enriched using RosetteSep CD8+ T Cell Enrichment Cocktail and Ficoll-Paque, and the enriched cells then underwent ACK red cell lysis.

Library method: PCR. Instrument used: NextSeq 500. Bulk TCR libraries were prepared as previously described, using TCR primers listed in Table S5. Total RNA was purified with the Qiagen AllPrep DNA/RNA kit. Reads from multiple sequencing runs of the same library were pooled before analysis. As for the authors' bioinformatics: Reads were retained only if their TCR constant sequence matched exactly, and those retained reads were trimmed to 150 nt and grouped according to their 12-nt molecular barcodes. Within each barcode group, reads were sub-clustered at a 15% Levenshtein threshold, and quality-weighted consensus sequences were built per RNA molecule. Non-functional sequences were removed, as were lower-count sequences one edit away from another. Barcode sub-clusters with fewer than 20% of the maximum read count were removed, based on fitting two negative binomial distributions. The raw public data were reprocessed by TCRdb itself: fastp quality trimming at Q25, MiXCR clonotype calling, in-frame beta chains only. Merged by CDR3 protein, the rows form single entries marked with the most common genes and DNA. None of the V and J calls come from the authors' own analysis; TCRdb made them. A total of about 320,000 distinct CDR3 sequences appear in this sample, under 25% of them only once. The leading ten clones occupy roughly 0.7% of the sample.

The sequence joins TRBV4-3 to TRBJ1-3; a tentative D call is TRBD1 (6 bases match). The sequenced sample consisted of naive CD8+ T cells from blood, with Jurkat cell RNA spiked in. The label giving this sample's cell subset or site can be read as: FACS-sorted CD8+CD4-CCR7+CD45RA+ naive T cells. The clonotype originates from a human donor in good health. Some libraries in this study had Jurkat cell RNA spiked in. The DNA sequence reads TGCGCCAGCAGCCAAGCTAGGGACATTTCTGGAAACACCATATATTTT. The translation is CASSQARDISGNTIYF.